Listed below are T cell receptor beta chains from one sample, sequenced in a study of T-cell reconstitution after alpha-beta-depleted transplantation in children. A single record per CDR3 protein comes from TCRdb applying MiXCR to the PCR reads. Of 360,000 or so distinct CDR3 sequences listed, about a fifth are singletons. Sequencing used PBMCs from the stem cell graft donor, obtained from the stem cell graft. The receptors here all came from a human donor who donated a stem cell graft to a child with acute myeloid leukemia. The CDR3 runs from the conserved cysteine through the conserved F or W. A D gene is named only where the DNA matches it firmly. Some rows mark clone size as missing; the rest say once, few, many or name a class of expanded clone.

d_call,j_call,clone_size,v_call,cdr3_aa,cdr3_nt
TRBD2,TRBJ2-2,few,TRBV4-3,CASSQDVVGGSGELFF,TGCGCCAGCAGCCAAGATGTAGTCGGGGGGTCAGGGGAGCTGTTTTTT
NA,TRBJ2-1,few,TRBV12-3/TRBV12-4,CASTPGRESYNEQFF,TGTGCCAGCACCCCGGGCAGGGAGTCCTACAATGAGCAGTTCTTC
TRBD2,TRBJ2-3,few,TRBV10-3,CAISDIAGGTDTQYF,TGTGCCATCAGTGATATAGCGGGAGGGACAGATACGCAGTATTTT
NA,TRBJ1-3,few,TRBV15,CATSTWTETGNTIYF,TGTGCCACCAGCACCTGGACAGAGACTGGAAACACCATATATTTT
TRBD2,TRBJ2-1,NA,TRBV5-6,CASSYRTSGSSYNEQFF,TGTGCCAGCAGCTATAGGACTAGCGGAAGCTCCTACAATGAGCAGTTCTTC
NA,TRBJ1-5,few,TRBV7-8,CASSLASGSQPQHF,TGTGCCAGCAGCTTAGCCTCAGGGTCTCAGCCCCAGCATTTT
TRBD1,TRBJ2-2,many,TRBV20-1,CSAHRQGNTGELFF,TGCAGTGCTCATAGACAGGGAAACACCGGGGAGCTGTTTTTT
NA,TRBJ1-5,many,TRBV7-6,CASSLDSGHNQPQHF,TGTGCCAGCAGCTTAGACTCAGGTCACAATCAGCCCCAGCATTTT
NA,TRBJ2-7,few,TRBV20-1,CSASGDRSSYEQYF,TGCAGTGCTAGCGGGGACCGCAGCTCCTACGAGCAGTACTTC
NA,TRBJ1-5,NA,TRBV20-1,CSARDLYSPRGGPQHF,TGCAGTGCTAGAGATCTGTACAGCCCACGGGGGGGACCCCAGCATTTT
NA,TRBJ2-3,NA,TRBV18,CASRGDGRTDTQYF,TGTGCCAGTCGAGGGGACGGACGCACAGATACGCAGTATTTT
TRBD2,TRBJ2-7,few,TRBV7-9,CASSSTRTSGRNEQYF,TGTGCCAGCAGCTCTACCCGGACTAGCGGGAGGAACGAGCAGTACTTC
NA,TRBJ2-3,NA,TRBV10-3,CAIREGAEPGDTQYF,TGTGCCATCCGCGAAGGGGCGGAGCCAGGGGATACGCAGTATTTT
NA,TRBJ2-1,many,TRBV20-1,CSAGRTNNEQFF,TGCAGTGCTGGCAGGACAAACAATGAGCAGTTCTTC
TRBD2,TRBJ2-1,few,TRBV6-2/TRBV6-3,CASSSQREDTYNEQFF,TGTGCCAGCAGTTCACAGCGGGAGGACACCTACAATGAGCAGTTCTTC
NA,TRBJ2-7,NA,TRBV12-3/TRBV12-4,CASSFEGGQVEQYF,TGTGCCAGCAGTTTTGAGGGGGGGCAGGTCGAGCAGTACTTC
NA,TRBJ2-6,NA,TRBV28,CASTSRGTGANVLTF,TGTGCCAGCACCTCGAGAGGGACTGGGGCCAACGTCCTGACTTTC
NA,TRBJ2-1,NA,TRBV24-1,CATSDKQGVYNEQFF,TGTGCCACCAGTGATAAACAGGGAGTATACAATGAGCAGTTCTTC
NA,TRBJ2-5,many,TRBV6-5,CASSSSELSAVETQYF,TGTGCCAGCAGTTCCTCGGAGTTGTCAGCCGTGGAGACCCAGTACTTC
TRBD1,TRBJ2-7,few,TRBV10-3,CAISTGTGNNEQYF,TGTGCCATCAGTACCGGGACAGGGAATAACGAGCAGTACTTC
TRBD2,TRBJ2-5,few,TRBV20-1,CSASRLAGFETQYF,TGCAGTGCGTCCCGACTAGCGGGATTTGAGACCCAGTACTTC
TRBD1,TRBJ2-1,many,TRBV29-1,CSAQHGTDSYNEQFF,TGCAGCGCCCAACACGGGACAGACTCCTACAATGAGCAGTTCTTC
NA,TRBJ2-3,NA,TRBV12-3/TRBV12-4,CASSTGPIGADTQYF,TGTGCCAGCAGTACCGGGCCCATCGGGGCAGATACGCAGTATTTT
NA,TRBJ2-2,once,TRBV5-1,CASSLAQEAGELFF,TGCGCCAGCAGCTTGGCGCAGGAAGCCGGGGAGCTGTTTTTT
NA,TRBJ2-1,many,TRBV20-1,CSARDVRLASNNEQFF,TGCAGTGCTAGAGATGTAAGACTCGCGAGCAACAATGAGCAGTTCTTC
TRBD1,TRBJ1-5,few,TRBV20-1,CSAQTGAVGQPQHF,TGCAGTGCCCAAACAGGGGCGGTGGGTCAGCCCCAGCATTTT
TRBD2,TRBJ2-2,NA,TRBV5-4,CASSWEGLAGEPWELFF,TGTGCCAGCAGCTGGGAGGGACTAGCGGGAGAACCCTGGGAGCTGTTTTTT
NA,TRBJ2-1,many,TRBV12-3/TRBV12-4,CASSLARSYNEQFF,TGTGCCAGCAGTTTGGCCAGGAGCTACAATGAGCAGTTCTTC